This entry lists 20 T cell receptor beta chains sequenced from one sample in a study of blood T cell repertoires in COVID-19. Sequencing used immunoSEQ multiplex PCR; TCRdb keeps in-frame clones, though not all of them. The sample carries some 180,000 clones, roughly 83% recorded once. Sequencing used peripheral blood. All receptors derive from a woman aged 40 to 50 with COVID-19, enrolled during active disease.

The chain carries TRBV11-2 and TRBJ2-5; 9 bases align to TRBD1. CDR1 and CDR2 from the germline V gene are SGHAT and FQNNGV. The V gene end was trimmed by 2 bases and the J gene end by 4 bases; junction bases not matched to a gene: 8. This CDR3 contains 16 residues. The CDR3, as DNA: TGTGCCAGCAGCTTATGGCGGACAGGGGTTCGAGAGACCCAGTACTTC. It codes for CASSLWRTGVRETQYF. The entire variable domain, with the rest obtained from reference TRBV11-2 and TRBJ2-5, is as follows: EAGVAQSPRYKIIEKRQSVAFWCNPISGHATLYWYQQILGQGPKLLIQFQNNGVVDDSQLPKDRFSAERLKGVDSTLKIQPAKLEDSAVYLCASSLWRTGVRETQYFGPGTRLLVL.

This clone was recorded once. The chain links TRBV5-5 to TRBJ1-1, with 9 positions matching TRBD1. In germline, CDR1 is SGHKS, CDR2 YYEKEE (reference sequence). V lost 2 bases and J lost 0; bases outside the gene matches: 5. This CDR3 comprises 16 residues. Here the CDR3 reads CASSFTGGGLNTEAFF. The DNA of the CDR3 is TGTGCCAGCAGCTTTACAGGGGGCGGATTGAACACTGAAGCTTTCTTT.

The CDR3 spells CASSLVLSSGGHNEQFF. DNA for the CDR3: TGCGCCAGCAGCTTGGTTCTATCAAGCGGGGGCCACAATGAGCAGTTCTTC. V gene TRBV5-1 combines with J gene TRBJ2-1; 8 bases align to TRBD2. This CDR3 region has 17 residues. V gave up 0 bases and J gave up 5 bases; unmatched junction bases: 10. From germline, CDR1 is SGHRS and CDR2 YFSETQ. The whole variable domain, filled in from reference TRBV5-1 and TRBJ2-1, reads KAGVTQTPRYLIKTRGQQVTLSCSPISGHRSVSWYQQTPGQGLQFLFEYFSETQRNKGNFPGRFSGRQFSNSRSEMNVSTLELGDSALYLCASSLVLSSGGHNEQFFGPGTRLTVL.

There are a few counts of this clone. The chain links TRBV7-2 to TRBJ1-2; no reliable D call. V dropped 5 bases and J dropped 2 bases, with 6 bases sitting between them. Germline assignment: CDR1 SGHTA and CDR2 FQGNSA. The CDR3 is 12 amino acids. CDR3 residues: CASSPLNYGYTF. CDR3 nucleotide sequence: TGTGCCAGCAGCCCCTTAAACTATGGCTACACCTTC.

The CDR3 DNA follows: TGTGCCAGCAGCTTAGTGGCGGATATCTATGGCTACACCTTC. Its translation: CASSLVADIYGYTF. This chain connects TRBV13 to TRBJ1-2; no definite D call. The CDR3 extends over 14 amino acids. With 1 base removed from V and 4 bases from J, the gap between germline ends came to 10 bases. In germline, CDR1 is PRHDT, CDR2 FYEKMQ (reference sequence). The complete variable domain, with remaining parts taken from reference TRBV13 and TRBJ1-2, reads AAGVIQSPRHLIKEKRETATLKCYPIPRHDTVYWYQQGPGQDPQFLISFYEKMQSDKGSIPDRFSAQQFSDYHSELNMSSLELGDSALYFCASSLVADIYGYTFGSGTRLTVV.

V usage is TRBV10-3 and J usage is TRBJ1-2; 8 positions agree with TRBD1. The CDR3 consists of 17 residues. Germline-derived CDR1 and CDR2 are ENHRY and SYGVKD. The J segment lost 3 bases and the V segment lost 4 bases, leaving 13 bases of the junction unmatched. CDR3 amino acids: CAISASGTGTADYGYTF. DNA of the CDR3: TGTGCCATCAGTGCTTCCGGGACAGGAACTGCGGACTATGGCTACACCTTC.

The genes are TRBV4-1 and TRBJ2-7, with D possibly being TRBD1 (6 bases). Germline assignment: CDR1 MGHRA and CDR2 YSYEKL. CDR3 length equals 13 residues. The V and J ends lost 3 bases and 2 bases respectively, with 8 bases between them. Written as DNA, the CDR3 is TGCGCCAGCAGCCAGGACAGAGCCTACGAGCAGTACTTC. Protein product: CASSQDRAYEQYF.

J is TRBJ1-1 and V is TRBV11-2, with D perhaps TRBD1 (5 bases). CDR1 and CDR2 (germline): SGHAT, FQNNGV. Deletions cut 1 base from V and 1 base from J, with 13 bases between. The CDR3 has 16 residues. The CDR3 DNA sequence: TGTGCCAGCAGCTTAGGGCAGGGTGGGCCGAACACTGAAGCTTTCTTT. It is translated as CASSLGQGGPNTEAFF.

The chain is built from TRBV6-5 and TRBJ1-1; 7 nucleotides agree with TRBD1. V was pared by 6 bases and J by 1 base, with 2 bases of the junction left unmatched. CDR3 size: 13 residues. Germline V gives CDR1 MNHEY, CDR2 SVGAGI. In nucleotides, the CDR3 is TGTGCCAGCAGGCGACAGGGGAACACTGAAGCTTTCTTT. Amino acids: CASRRQGNTEAFF.

This clone was picked up one time. The chain uses TRBV27 and TRBJ1-6; unclear D gene. V shed 4 bases and J shed 9 bases, with 19 bases lying between them. Germline assignment: CDR1 MNHEY and CDR2 SMNVEV (reference sequence). The CDR3 consists of 16 residues. DNA for the CDR3: TGTGCCAGCAGTTCGCACAAGGGAGGGCCGCCTTCACCCCTCCACTTT. This sequence encodes CASSSHKGGPPSPLHF.

The chain recombines TRBV6-1 with TRBJ2-7; 12 bases fit TRBD2. The CDR3 is 17 residues long. J lost 8 bases, V lost 4 bases, and 15 bases had no gene match. Germline V gives CDR1 MNHNS, CDR2 SASEGT. CDR3 bases: TGTGCCAGCAGTGCACCGGGACTAGCGGGTAGTGGAGCCAAGCAGTACTTC. Amino acid sequence: CASSAPGLAGSGAKQYF.

The chain is built from TRBV5-1 and TRBJ1-3, with D uncertain. The CDR3 extends over 13 amino acids. Trimming pared 4 bases from V and 3 bases from J, leaving 8 bases between. In germline, CDR1 is SGHRS, CDR2 YFSETQ. The CDR3 region has the DNA TGCGCCAGCAGCCGTACTATTGGAAACACCATATATTTT. This translates into CASSRTIGNTIYF. Supplemented by reference TRBV5-1 and TRBJ1-3, the full variable domain reads KAGVTQTPRYLIKTRGQQVTLSCSPISGHRSVSWYQQTPGQGLQFLFEYFSETQRNKGNFPGRFSGRQFSNSRSEMNVSTLELGDSALYLCASSRTIGNTIYFGEGSWLTVV.

This sequence joins TRBV6-4 and TRBJ2-1; 12 bases match TRBD2. Germline V CDR1 and CDR2: MRHNA, SNTAGT. Trimming at V came to 6 bases and at J to 0 bases, leaving 15 bases not matched to a gene. The CDR3 consists of 20 residues. CDR3 residues: CASSQYSDLAGGPSYNEQFF. CDR3 sequence (DNA): TGTGCCAGCAGCCAATACAGTGACCTAGCGGGAGGGCCCTCCTACAATGAGCAGTTCTTC.

The chain is built from TRBV2 and TRBJ1-3; D not resolved. CDR1 and CDR2 from the germline V gene are SNHLY and FYNNEI. This CDR3 has 15 residues. The V end lost 6 bases, the J end lost 3 bases, and 15 bases lay between the germline ends. The CDR3 reads CASRGGDGYGNTIYF. CDR3 DNA: TGTGCCAGCAGGGGTGGAGACGGATATGGAAACACCATATATTTT.

This chain uses TRBV5-4 with TRBJ1-3, with 7 bases that match TRBD1. The CDR3 spans 14 residues. The V gene end was trimmed by 6 bases and the J gene end by 4 bases; junction bases not matched to a gene: 7. Germline V gene data show CDR1 as SGHNT and CDR2 as YYREEE (reference sequence). The CDR3: CASNHRGRGNTIYF. CDR3 nucleotide sequence: TGTGCCAGCAATCACAGGGGTCGGGGAAACACCATATATTTT.

The rearrangement joins TRBV18 to TRBJ2-3; the match to TRBD2 covers 11 bases. The trim removed 3 bases at V and 2 bases at J, leaving 7 bases unmatched. The CDR3 is made up of 17 amino acids. From germline, CDR1 is KGHSH and CDR2 LQKENI. The CDR3 protein is CASSPELAGVNTDTQYF. The CDR3, as DNA: TGTGCCAGCTCACCGGAACTAGCGGGGGTGAACACAGATACGCAGTATTTT.

The V gene is TRBV12-3 or TRBV12-4, the J gene TRBJ2-1; 9 nucleotides align to TRBD2. V was pared by 3 bases and J by 12 bases, with 3 bases of the junction left unmatched. The CDR3 loop spans 12 amino acids. Written as DNA, the CDR3 is TGTGCCAGCAGTTTTACTAGCGGGCCGCAGTTCTTC. It is translated as CASSFTSGPQFF.

The rearrangement links TRBV5-1 to TRBJ1-6; D might be TRBD1 (6 bases). CDR1 SGHRS and CDR2 YFSETQ come from the germline V gene. Between the trimmed V and J ends, which lost 7 bases and 3 bases, there was a span of 14 bases. The CDR3 sequence is 15 residues long. As DNA, the CDR3 is TGCGCCAGCCGACAGGACACCCACTATAATTCACCCCTCCACTTT. Translation: CASRQDTHYNSPLHF. The full variable domain, in which reference TRBV5-1 and TRBJ1-6 provide the parts outside the CDR3, is KAGVTQTPRYLIKTRGQQVTLSCSPISGHRSVSWYQQTPGQGLQFLFEYFSETQRNKGNFPGRFSGRQFSNSRSEMNVSTLELGDSALYLCASRQDTHYNSPLHFGNGTRLTVT.

The rearrangement joins TRBV20-1 to TRBJ2-2; no clear D. The V gene lost 3 bases and the J gene lost 0 bases, with 8 bases spanning the gap. Germline V CDR1 and CDR2: DFQATT, SNEGSKA (reference sequence). The CDR3 consists of 14 residues. The CDR3 sequence: CSASPSANTGELFF. CDR3 nucleotides: TGCAGTGCTAGTCCCTCCGCGAACACCGGGGAGCTGTTTTTT.

This rearrangement joins TRBV24-1 to TRBJ1-1; 8 bases fit TRBD1. Germline values: CDR1 KGHDR, CDR2 SFDVKD. CDR3 size: 15 residues. Germline trimming cut 5 bases from V and 2 bases from J; bases unmatched to any gene: 6. CDR3 loop: CATSARDRSNTEAFF. The DNA for the CDR3 is TGTGCCACCAGTGCTCGGGACAGGTCTAACACTGAAGCTTTCTTT.